The entry below describes one T cell receptor beta chain. Its antigen is undetermined. How the authors handled the data: Building a distant-metastasis classifier for papillary thyroid cancer drew on CDR3 differences across clinicopathological groups. TCRdb recomputed clones from the PCR reads via MiXCR. TCRdb, rather than the study authors, made the V and J calls. The sample has about 20,000 clones; around a third are singletons. The data originate from a study of metastatic and nonmetastatic thyroid tumors. Study as a whole: Peripheral blood and tumor or nodule samples from malignant and benign thyroid patients were compared.

Regarding the study as a whole: Significantly greater TCR beta diversity was reportedly found in malignant thyroid tumors than in benign nodules (in blood and tumor).

Patients underwent thyroid surgery, and none had received any treatment before it. Germline CDR1 SGHRS, CDR2 YFSETQ. Trimming removed 7 bases from V and 0 bases from J; junction bases left unmatched: 6. This CDR3 contains 16 residues. The sequenced material came from blood. The V call is TRBV5-1, the J call TRBJ2-2; TRBD1 matches 10 bases. This sequence originates from a male donor with papillary thyroid cancer or a benign thyroid nodule (not recorded which). Some clones in this sample may be carry-over from other donors' samples. The CDR3 nucleotides read TGCGCCAGCTCCAGACAGGGGGCAACGAACACCGGGGAGCTGTTTTTT. This encodes CASSRQGATNTGELFF.